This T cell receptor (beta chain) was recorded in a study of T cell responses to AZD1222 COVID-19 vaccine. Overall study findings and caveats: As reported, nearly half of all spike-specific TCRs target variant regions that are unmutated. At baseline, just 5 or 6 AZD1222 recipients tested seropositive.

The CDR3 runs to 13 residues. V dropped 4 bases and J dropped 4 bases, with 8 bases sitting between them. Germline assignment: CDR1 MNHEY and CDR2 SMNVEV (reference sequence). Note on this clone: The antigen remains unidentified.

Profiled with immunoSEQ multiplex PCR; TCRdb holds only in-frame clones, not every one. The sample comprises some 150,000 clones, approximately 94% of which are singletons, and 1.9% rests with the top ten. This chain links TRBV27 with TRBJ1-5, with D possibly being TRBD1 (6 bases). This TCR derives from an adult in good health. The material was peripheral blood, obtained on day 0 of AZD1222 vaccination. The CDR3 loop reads CASSSTGNQPQHF. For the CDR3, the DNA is TGTGCCAGCAGTTCCACAGGGAATCAGCCCCAGCATTTT.